These 6 T cell receptor beta chains share one sample of origin, sequenced in a study of molecular identifiers for immune sequencing clone quantification. Using its own MiXCR run on the PCR reads, TCRdb lists one record per CDR3 protein. The repertoire includes more than 10,000 distinct CDR3 sequences, 15% to 20% of them detected once, and 1.3% to 1.5% sits in the top ten. Sequencing was done on a sample of naive CD8+ T cells from blood, with Jurkat cell RNA spiked in. The subset was: FACS-sorted CD8+CD4-CCR7+CD45RA+ naive T cells. The receptors were sampled from a human donor in good health. Some libraries in this study had Jurkat cell RNA spiked in.

This clonotype is medium-sized in the sample. This chain connects TRBV10-3 to TRBJ2-5; TRBD2 is a possible D gene (6 bases). In germline, CDR1 is ENHRY, CDR2 SYGVKD. V lost 8 bases, J lost 2 bases, and 15 bases lay in between. The CDR3 consists of 14 residues. CDR3 DNA: TGTGCCATCTCAGTGCGGGGACGACAAGAGACCCAGTACTTC. Translated, it gives CAISVRGRQETQYF.

This clonotype has just a few counts. The J gene is TRBJ2-1, the V gene TRBV13; D uncertain. The CDR3 is 14 residues long. V lost 6 bases and J 4 bases, leaving 13 bases between the germline ends. Germline CDR1 PRHDT, CDR2 FYEKMQ (reference sequence). CDR3 in DNA: TGTGCCAGCAGGGTGTCCGCGCCTTACAATGAGCAGTTCTTC. Its translation is CASRVSAPYNEQFF.

By frequency in the sample, this clonotype is medium-sized. The rearrangement uses TRBV28 and TRBJ1-1; tentatively, D is TRBD1 (6 bases). Germline V lookup: CDR1 MDHEN, CDR2 SYDVKM. Trimming removed 5 bases from V and 5 bases from J, with 15 bases in between. This CDR3 has 14 residues. In DNA, the CDR3 is TGTGCCAGCAGTCAGCAAGCACAGGGTACTGAAGCTTTCTTT. Protein product: CASSQQAQGTEAFF.

Remarks on this clonotype: A much larger clonotype is one base distant, so this may be a read error. This chain uses TRBV24-1 with TRBJ2-2; 8 positions match TRBD1. J gave up 3 bases and V 3 bases, and 2 bases lay outside the gene matches. The CDR3 spans 15 residues. Germline CDR1 KGHDR, CDR2 SFDVKD. CDR3 in amino acids: CATSDRTGYTGELFF. The CDR3 coding sequence is TGTGCCACCAGTGATAGGACAGGGTACACCGGGGAGCTGTTTTTT.

This clonotype was observed many times. CDR3 nucleotides: TGTGCCAGCAGCTCTGGACTGGGCCTCTACGAGCAGTACTTC. This sequence encodes CASSSGLGLYEQYF. V is TRBV11-2 and J is TRBJ2-7; TRBD2 might be the D (5 bases). CDR1 is SGHAT and CDR2 is FQNNGV in the germline V gene. Trimming pared 4 bases from V and 3 bases from J, leaving 13 bases between. The CDR3 spans 14 residues. Supplemented by reference TRBV11-2 and TRBJ2-7, the full variable domain reads EAGVAQSPRYKIIEKRQSVAFWCNPISGHATLYWYQQILGQGPKLLIQFQNNGVVDDSQLPKDRFSAERLKGVDSTLKIQPAKLEDSAVYLCASSSGLGLYEQYFGPGTRLTVT.

At least ten counts were recorded for this clonotype. This sequence joins TRBV7-9 and TRBJ2-5; D is possibly TRBD2 (5 bases). Germline V gene sequence: CDR1 SEHNR, CDR2 FQNEAQ (reference sequence). CDR3 length: 12 residues. Trimming removed 4 bases from V and 9 bases from J, with 12 bases in between. The DNA for the CDR3 is TGTGCCAGCAGCTCTCCACGGAGGCCCCAGTACTTC. Protein sequence: CASSSPRRPQYF. Filled out from reference TRBV7-9 and TRBJ2-5, the complete variable domain reads DTGVSQNPRHKITKRGQNVTFRCDPISEHNRLYWYRQTLGQGPEFLTYFQNEAQLEKSRLLSDRFSAERPKGSFSTLEIQRTEQGDSAMYLCASSSPRRPQYFGPGTRLLVL.